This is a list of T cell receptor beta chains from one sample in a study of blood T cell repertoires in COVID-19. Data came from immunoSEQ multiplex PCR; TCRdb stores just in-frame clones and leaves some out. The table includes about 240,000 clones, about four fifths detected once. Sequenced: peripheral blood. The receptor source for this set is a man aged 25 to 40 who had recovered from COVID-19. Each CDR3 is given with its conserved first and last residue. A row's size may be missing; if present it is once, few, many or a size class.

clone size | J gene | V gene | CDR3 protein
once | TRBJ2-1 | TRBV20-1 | CSASSVAGGYNEQFF
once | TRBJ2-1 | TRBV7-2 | CASSLDRDRPNEQFF
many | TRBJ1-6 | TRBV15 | CATSVRRGPPLHF
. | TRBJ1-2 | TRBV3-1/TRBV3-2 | CASYMNYGYTF
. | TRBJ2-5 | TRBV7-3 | CASSPTVQETQYF
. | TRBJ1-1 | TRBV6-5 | CASSYSHSHTEAFF
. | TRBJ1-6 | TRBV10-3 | CAISSGTGENSPLHF
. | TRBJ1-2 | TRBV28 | CASSLGPGQEGTF
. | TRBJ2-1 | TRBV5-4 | CASSLGGTSGNEQFF
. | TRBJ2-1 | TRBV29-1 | CSVEITSSYNEQFF
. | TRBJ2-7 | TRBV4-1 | CASSPAGTGGYEQYF
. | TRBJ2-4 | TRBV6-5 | CASRDWANIQYF
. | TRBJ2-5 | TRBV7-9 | CASSSRGSEQETQYF
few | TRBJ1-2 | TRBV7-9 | CASQGIYGYTF
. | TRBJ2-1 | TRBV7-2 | CASSSYLGGAYNEQFF